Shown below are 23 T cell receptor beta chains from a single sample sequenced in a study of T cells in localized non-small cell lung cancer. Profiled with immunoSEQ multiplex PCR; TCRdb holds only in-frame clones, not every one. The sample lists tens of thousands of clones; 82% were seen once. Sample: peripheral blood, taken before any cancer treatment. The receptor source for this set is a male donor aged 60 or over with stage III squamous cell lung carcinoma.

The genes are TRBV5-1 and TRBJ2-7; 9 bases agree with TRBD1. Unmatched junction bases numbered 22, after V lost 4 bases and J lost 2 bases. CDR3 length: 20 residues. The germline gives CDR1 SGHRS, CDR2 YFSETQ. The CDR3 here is CASSAQPGQGQFRETYEQYF. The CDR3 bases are TGCGCCAGCAGCGCCCAACCGGGACAGGGACAATTCCGGGAAACCTACGAGCAGTACTTC.

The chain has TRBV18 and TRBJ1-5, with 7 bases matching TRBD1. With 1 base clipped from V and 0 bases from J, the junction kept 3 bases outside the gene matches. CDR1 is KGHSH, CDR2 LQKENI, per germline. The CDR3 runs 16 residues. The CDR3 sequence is CASSPQGANSNQPQHF. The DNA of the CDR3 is TGTGCCAGCTCACCACAGGGGGCGAATAGCAATCAGCCCCAGCATTTT.

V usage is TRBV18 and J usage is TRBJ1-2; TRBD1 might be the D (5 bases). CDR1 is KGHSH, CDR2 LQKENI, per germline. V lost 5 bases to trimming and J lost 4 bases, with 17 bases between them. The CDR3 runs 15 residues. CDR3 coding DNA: TGTGCCAGCTCAGAGGACACCTCCACCCTCTATGGCTACACCTTC. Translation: CASSEDTSTLYGYTF. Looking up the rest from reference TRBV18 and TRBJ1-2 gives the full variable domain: NAGVMQNPRHLVRRRGQEARLRCSPMKGHSHVYWYRQLPEEGLKFMVYLQKENIIDESGMPKERFSAEFPKEGPSILRIQQVVRGDSAAYFCASSEDTSTLYGYTFGSGTRLTVV.

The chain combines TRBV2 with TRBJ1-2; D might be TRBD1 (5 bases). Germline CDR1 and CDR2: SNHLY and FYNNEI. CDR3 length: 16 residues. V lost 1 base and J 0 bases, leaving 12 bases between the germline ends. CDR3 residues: CASSEEEGRANYGYTF. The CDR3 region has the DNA TGTGCCAGCAGTGAAGAAGAGGGCAGGGCTAACTATGGCTACACCTTC.

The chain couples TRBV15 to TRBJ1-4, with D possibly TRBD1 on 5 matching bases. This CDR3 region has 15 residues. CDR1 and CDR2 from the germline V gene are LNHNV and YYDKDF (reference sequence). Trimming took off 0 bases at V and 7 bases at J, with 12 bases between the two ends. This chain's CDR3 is CATSRDEGTGEKLFF. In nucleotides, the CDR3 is TGTGCCACCAGCAGAGATGAAGGGACGGGTGAAAAACTGTTTTTT.

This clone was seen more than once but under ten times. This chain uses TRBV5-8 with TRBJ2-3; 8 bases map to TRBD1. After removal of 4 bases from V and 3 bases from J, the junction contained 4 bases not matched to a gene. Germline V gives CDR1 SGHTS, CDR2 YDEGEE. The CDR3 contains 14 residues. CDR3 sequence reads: CASSGDRGTDTQYF. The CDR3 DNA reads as TGTGCCAGCAGCGGAGACAGGGGAACAGATACGCAGTATTTT.

CDR3 sequence: CASSLRGGADYGYTF. The DNA of the CDR3 is TGCGCCAGCAGCTTGAGGGGGGGCGCCGACTATGGCTACACCTTC. V and J are TRBV5-1 and TRBJ1-2; a possible D gene is TRBD1 (6 bases). Germline CDR1 SGHRS, CDR2 YFSETQ. The V gene lost 1 base and the J gene lost 3 bases, with 13 bases spanning the gap. There are 15 residues in the CDR3.

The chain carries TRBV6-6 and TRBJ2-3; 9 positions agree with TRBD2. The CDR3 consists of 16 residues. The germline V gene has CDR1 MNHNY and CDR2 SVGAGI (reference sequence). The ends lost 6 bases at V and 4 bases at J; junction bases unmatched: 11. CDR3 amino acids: CASRLREAGGADTQYF. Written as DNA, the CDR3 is TGTGCCAGCAGACTGCGGGAGGCGGGAGGGGCAGATACGCAGTATTTT.

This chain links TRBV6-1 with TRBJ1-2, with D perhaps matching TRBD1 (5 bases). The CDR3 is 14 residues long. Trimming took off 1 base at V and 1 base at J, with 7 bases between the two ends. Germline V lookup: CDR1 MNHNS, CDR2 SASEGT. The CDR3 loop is CASSEVRDNYGYTF. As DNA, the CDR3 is TGTGCCAGCAGTGAAGTCAGGGATAACTATGGCTACACCTTC.

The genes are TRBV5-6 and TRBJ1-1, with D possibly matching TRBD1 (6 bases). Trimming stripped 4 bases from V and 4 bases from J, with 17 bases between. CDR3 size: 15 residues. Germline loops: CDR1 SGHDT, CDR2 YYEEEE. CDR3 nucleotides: TGTGCCAGCAGCCCGGAAGTGGGAGGGGGCACTGAAGCTTTCTTT. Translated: CASSPEVGGGTEAFF.

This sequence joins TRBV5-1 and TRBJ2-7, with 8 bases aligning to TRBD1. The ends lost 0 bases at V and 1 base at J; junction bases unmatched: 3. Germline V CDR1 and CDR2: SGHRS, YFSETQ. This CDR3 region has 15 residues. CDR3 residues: CASSLGTGRSYEQYF. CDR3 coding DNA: TGCGCCAGCAGCTTGGGGACAGGGCGATCCTACGAGCAGTACTTC.

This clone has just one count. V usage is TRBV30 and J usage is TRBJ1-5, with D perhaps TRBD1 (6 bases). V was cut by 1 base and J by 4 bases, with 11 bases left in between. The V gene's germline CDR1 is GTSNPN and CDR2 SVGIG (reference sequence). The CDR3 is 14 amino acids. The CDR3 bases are TGTGCCTGGAGTGGGGGGACATTAAATCAGCCCCAGCATTTT. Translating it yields CAWSGGTLNQPQHF.

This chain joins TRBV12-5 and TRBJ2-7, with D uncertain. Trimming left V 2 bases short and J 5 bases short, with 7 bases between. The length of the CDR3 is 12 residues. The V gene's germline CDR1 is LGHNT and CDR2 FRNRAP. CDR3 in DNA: TGTGCTAGTGGTTTGTCACGGGACGAGCAGTACTTC. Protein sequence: CASGLSRDEQYF.

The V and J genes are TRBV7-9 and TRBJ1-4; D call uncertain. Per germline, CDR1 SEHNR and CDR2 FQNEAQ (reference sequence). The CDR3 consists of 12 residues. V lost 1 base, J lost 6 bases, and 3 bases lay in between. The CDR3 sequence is CASSLEDEKLFF. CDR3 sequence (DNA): TGTGCCAGCAGCTTAGAGGATGAAAAACTGTTTTTT. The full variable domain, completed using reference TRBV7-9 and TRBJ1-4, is DTGVSQNPRHKITKRGQNVTFRCDPISEHNRLYWYRQTLGQGPEFLTYFQNEAQLEKSRLLSDRFSAERPKGSFSTLEIQRTEQGDSAMYLCASSLEDEKLFFGSGTQLSVL.

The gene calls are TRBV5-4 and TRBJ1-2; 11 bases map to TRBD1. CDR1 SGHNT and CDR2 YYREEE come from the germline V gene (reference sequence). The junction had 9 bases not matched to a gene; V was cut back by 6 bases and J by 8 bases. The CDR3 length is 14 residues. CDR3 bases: TGTGCCAGCACCCCGGACAGGGGGCTGGTCGGCTACACCTTC. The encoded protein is CASTPDRGLVGYTF.

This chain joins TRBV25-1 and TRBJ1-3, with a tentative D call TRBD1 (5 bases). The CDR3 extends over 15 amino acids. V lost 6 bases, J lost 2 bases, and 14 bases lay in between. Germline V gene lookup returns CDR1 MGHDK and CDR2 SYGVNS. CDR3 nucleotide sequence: TGTGCCAGCAGGGGGGAAGGATTCACTGGAAACACCATATATTTT. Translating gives CASRGEGFTGNTIYF.

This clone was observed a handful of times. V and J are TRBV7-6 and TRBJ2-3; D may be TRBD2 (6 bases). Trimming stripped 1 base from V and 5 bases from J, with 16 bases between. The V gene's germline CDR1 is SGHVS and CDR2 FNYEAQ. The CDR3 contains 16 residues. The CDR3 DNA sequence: TGTGCCAGCAGCTTAGGGACGTTGAAGGAGGGAGATACGCAGTATTTT. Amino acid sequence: CASSLGTLKEGDTQYF.

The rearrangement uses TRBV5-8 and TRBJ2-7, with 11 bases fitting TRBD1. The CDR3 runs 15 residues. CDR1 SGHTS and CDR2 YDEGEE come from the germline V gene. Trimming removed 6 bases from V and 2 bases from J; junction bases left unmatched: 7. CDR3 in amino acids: CASKHRDRGTYEQYF. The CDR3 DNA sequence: TGTGCCAGCAAACACAGGGACAGGGGGACCTACGAGCAGTACTTC.

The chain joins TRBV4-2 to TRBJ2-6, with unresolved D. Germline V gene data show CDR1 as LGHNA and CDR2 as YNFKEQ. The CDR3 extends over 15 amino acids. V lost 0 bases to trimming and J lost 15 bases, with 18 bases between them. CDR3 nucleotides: TGTGCCAGCAGCCAAGATCGGGTAATCCCGGGCCGCCTGACTTTC. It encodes CASSQDRVIPGRLTF.

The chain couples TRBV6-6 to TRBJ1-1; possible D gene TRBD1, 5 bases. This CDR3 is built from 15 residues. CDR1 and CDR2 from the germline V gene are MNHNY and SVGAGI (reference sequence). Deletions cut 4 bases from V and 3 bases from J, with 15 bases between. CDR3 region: CASSSAGFGYTEAFF. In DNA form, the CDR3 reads TGTGCCAGCAGTTCCGCAGGGTTTGGGTACACTGAAGCTTTCTTT.

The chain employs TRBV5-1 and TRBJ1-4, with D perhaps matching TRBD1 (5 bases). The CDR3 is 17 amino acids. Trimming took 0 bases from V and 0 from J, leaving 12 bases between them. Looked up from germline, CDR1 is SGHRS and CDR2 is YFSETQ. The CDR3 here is CASSLGQGVPTNEKLFF. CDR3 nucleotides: TGCGCCAGCAGCTTGGGGCAGGGAGTCCCAACTAATGAAAAACTGTTTTTT.

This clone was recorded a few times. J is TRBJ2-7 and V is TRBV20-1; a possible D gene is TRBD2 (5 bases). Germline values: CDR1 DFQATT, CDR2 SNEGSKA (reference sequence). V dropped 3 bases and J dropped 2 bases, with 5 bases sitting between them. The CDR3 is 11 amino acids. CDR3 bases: TGCAGTGCTAGCGGGGCCTACGAGCAGTACTTC. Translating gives CSASGAYEQYF.

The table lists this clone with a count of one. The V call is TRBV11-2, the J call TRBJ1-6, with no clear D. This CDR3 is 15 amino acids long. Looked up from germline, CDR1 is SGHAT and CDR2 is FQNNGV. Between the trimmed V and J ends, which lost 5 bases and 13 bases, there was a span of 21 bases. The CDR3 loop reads CASSPGQGAVMPLHF. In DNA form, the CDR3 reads TGTGCCAGCAGCCCGGGCCAAGGCGCTGTTATGCCCCTCCACTTT.